The text below deals with one TCR beta chain. Its antigen is not known. In the PCR, 60 Vbeta and 13 Jbeta primers were used. Sequencing was performed with immunoSEQ multiplex PCR; in TCRdb, only in-frame clones are kept and a portion is missing. The data contain about 160,000 clones, roughly 78% of them singletons. V lost 0 bases, J lost 4 bases, and 10 bases lay in between. CDR1 KGHSH and CDR2 LQKENI come from the germline V gene. The CDR3 contains 15 residues. These data are taken from a study of cytomegalovirus exposure and HLA in healthy donors. Overall study findings and caveats: An observed cluster of highly shared sequence variants was recorded as a likely sequencing artifact.

The donors, nominally healthy at sampling, likely had unrecorded immune exposures. The receptor's source is a man aged 35 to 55 in good health and CMV-seronegative. Source material: PBMCs. The chain employs TRBV18 and TRBJ1-3, with D hard to call. CDR3 protein: CASSPPWQAGNTIYF. In nucleotides, the CDR3 is TGTGCCAGCTCACCACCGTGGCAGGCGGGAAACACCATATATTTT.